These 19 T cell receptor beta chains originate from one sample sequenced in a study of T cell repertoires in cytomegalovirus infection. Each CDR3 protein is one row after TCRdb ran MiXCR on the reads. The sample has 250,000 or so distinct CDR3 sequences, roughly 10% seen once. The sequencing sample was made of PBMCs. The receptors were gathered from a human donor in good health (CMV status not recorded). Some clones in this sample may be carry-over from other donors' samples.

This clonotype was picked up many times. The genes are TRBV7-2 and TRBJ2-7; D ambiguous. This CDR3 has 14 amino acids. The germline V gene has CDR1 SGHTA and CDR2 FQGNSA. V was cut by 5 bases and J by 0 bases, with 11 bases left in between. The CDR3 reads CASSPDGFSYEQYF. The DNA of the CDR3 is TGTGCCAGCAGCCCGGACGGATTCTCCTACGAGCAGTACTTC.

There are a few counts of this clonotype. This chain joins TRBV28 and TRBJ1-6, with D perhaps matching TRBD1 (5 bases). The germline V gene encodes CDR1 MDHEN and CDR2 SYDVKM. V lost 7 bases and J lost 8, with 12 bases in between. The CDR3 has 13 amino acids. The CDR3 DNA reads TGTGCCAGCATATACCAGGGAGATTCACCCCTCCACTTT. It specifies CASIYQGDSPLHF.

At least ten counts were recorded for this clonotype. The J gene is TRBJ1-3, the V gene TRBV7-2; 8 bases map to TRBD1. Germline loops: CDR1 SGHTA, CDR2 FQGNSA. The CDR3 covers 16 residues. V dropped 5 bases and J dropped 0; count of bases not matched to a gene: 6. CDR3 sequence reads: CASSPGQVHSGNTIYF. The DNA of the CDR3 is TGTGCCAGCAGCCCGGGACAGGTACACTCTGGAAACACCATATATTTT.

This clonotype was observed a handful of times. One end of the junction does not line up with germline, which may come from a read error. The CDR3 DNA reads TGTGCCAGCAGCCAAGGGACCCAGTACTTC. Its protein product is CASSQGTQYF. This chain joins TRBV3-1 and TRBJ2-5; the D is unclear. Germline V gives CDR1 LGHDT, CDR2 YNNKEL (reference sequence). The CDR3 is 10 residues long.

This clonotype was recorded many times. The chain uses TRBV7-2 and TRBJ1-1, with D possibly being TRBD1 (5 bases). V was pared by 5 bases and J by 1 base, with 14 bases between. The CDR3 has 15 amino acids. Per the germline V gene, CDR1 is SGHTA and CDR2 is FQGNSA. CDR3 sequence: CASSNYLQGNTEAFF. DNA of the CDR3: TGTGCCAGCAGCAACTACCTTCAGGGGAACACTGAAGCTTTCTTT.

This clonotype was recorded at least ten times. The gene calls are TRBV6-5 and TRBJ1-1; D unresolved. Trimming pared 6 bases from V and 5 bases from J, leaving 16 bases between. Germline assignment: CDR1 MNHEY and CDR2 SVGAGI. The CDR3 has 14 amino acids. Written as DNA, the CDR3 is TGTGCCAGCAGCCCGGACTTATTAGGGACTGAAGCTTTCTTT. Protein product: CASSPDLLGTEAFF.

The J gene is TRBJ2-1, the V gene TRBV6-2 or TRBV6-3, with D maybe TRBD2 (6 bases). V lost 6 bases, J lost 8 bases, and 11 bases lay in between. CDR1 MNHEY and CDR2 SVGEGT come from the germline V gene. This CDR3 region has 12 residues. CDR3 in amino acids: CASSRLDHEQFF. DNA for the CDR3: TGTGCCAGCAGCCGACTAGATCATGAGCAGTTCTTC.

This clonotype showed up many times. The CDR3 nucleotides are TGTGCCATCGAGGGGGACAGTAACTATGGCTACACCTTC. This encodes CAIEGDSNYGYTF. This chain uses TRBV28 with TRBJ1-2, with TRBD1 identical over 7 bases. Germline V CDR1 and CDR2: MDHEN, SYDVKM. This CDR3 comprises 13 residues. J was trimmed by 1 base and V by 10 bases; bases with no gene match: 6.

This clonotype has a count of ten or more. The V and J genes are TRBV7-8 and TRBJ1-5, with a weak D call TRBD1 (6 bases). Deletions cut 5 bases from V and 4 bases from J, with 21 bases between. Germline V gene lookup returns CDR1 SGHVS and CDR2 FQNEAQ. This CDR3 has 17 amino acids. The CDR3 DNA is TGTGCCAGCAGCCGCTCAGGGGTCTTCCCCTTGAATCAGCCCCAGCATTTT. Its protein is CASSRSGVFPLNQPQHF. The variable domain in full, completed from reference TRBV7-8 and TRBJ1-5, reads GAGVSQSPRYKVAKRGQDVALRCDPISGHVSLFWYQQALGQGPEFLTYFQNEAQLDKSGLPSDRFFAERPEGSVSTLKIQRTQQEDSAVYLCASSRSGVFPLNQPQHFGDGTRLSIL.

This clonotype was counted only a few times. This chain joins TRBV7-9 and TRBJ1-1, with a weak D call TRBD1 (6 bases). CDR3 length: 15 amino acids. Trimming pared 5 bases from V and 0 bases from J, leaving 13 bases between. Germline values: CDR1 SEHNR, CDR2 FQNEAQ (reference sequence). This CDR3 reads CASSPRGPLNTEAFF. DNA of the CDR3: TGTGCCAGCAGCCCCCGGGGGCCTCTGAACACTGAAGCTTTCTTT.

This clonotype was detected ten times or more. The rearrangement joins TRBV7-9 to TRBJ2-1; 9 bases match TRBD1. This CDR3 is 15 amino acids long. CDR1 is SEHNR and CDR2 is FQNEAQ in the germline V gene (reference sequence). J was trimmed by 5 bases and V by 5 bases; bases with no gene match: 7. The CDR3 is CASSSFGTGNNEQFF. CDR3 coding DNA: TGTGCCAGCAGCAGTTTCGGGACAGGGAACAATGAGCAGTTCTTC.

The sample holds many counts of this clonotype. V gene TRBV7-3 combines with J gene TRBJ2-3; D possibly corresponds to TRBD1 (5 bases). Between the trimmed V and J ends, which lost 6 bases and 2 bases, there was a span of 9 bases. The CDR3 runs 13 residues. Germline V gene lookup returns CDR1 SGHTA and CDR2 FQGTGA. The CDR3 protein is CASSPGPTDTQYF. The CDR3 DNA reads TGTGCCAGCAGTCCAGGGCCCACAGATACGCAGTATTTT.

The sample holds a few counts of this clonotype. The genes are TRBV7-8 and TRBJ1-5; TRBD1 matches at 7 bases. Germline CDR1 reads SGHVS; CDR2 reads FQNEAQ. The CDR3 length is 14 residues. The junction had 4 bases not matched to a gene; V was cut back by 3 bases and J by 5 bases. The CDR3 bases are TGTGCCAGCAGCTTCGGAGGGGGCGATCAGCCCCAGCATTTT. It encodes CASSFGGGDQPQHF.

This clonotype has just a few counts. This chain joins TRBV15 and TRBJ1-5, with D maybe TRBD1 (5 bases). Trimming removed 11 bases from V and 1 base from J, with 15 bases in between. This CDR3 contains 14 residues. The germline V gene has CDR1 LNHNV and CDR2 YYDKDF (reference sequence). As DNA, the CDR3 is TGTGCCTCTAGGGGTTCGACAAGCAATCAGCCCCAGCATTTT. Residues: CASRGSTSNQPQHF.

This clonotype was observed a handful of times. The V call is TRBV30, the J call TRBJ1-5, with D unclear. The CDR3 has 13 residues. Trimming cost V 4 bases and J 1 base, with 8 bases left between them. The germline V gene has CDR1 GTSNPN and CDR2 SVGIG (reference sequence). CDR3 nucleotides: TGTGCCTGGACCGAAGACAGCAATCAGCCCCAGCATTTT. Amino acid sequence: CAWTEDSNQPQHF.

J is TRBJ1-5 and V is TRBV19; D not resolved. CDR1 is LNHDA, CDR2 SQIVND, per germline (reference sequence). V was pared by 0 bases and J by 2 bases, with 8 bases between. The CDR3 spans 15 residues. CDR3 region: CASSIEGGGNQPQHF. The CDR3 DNA reads TGTGCCAGTAGTATAGAGGGTGGCGGCAATCAGCCCCAGCATTTT.

V gene TRBV5-5 combines with J gene TRBJ2-3; 7 nucleotides line up with TRBD2. Germline CDR1 SGHKS, CDR2 YYEKEE (reference sequence). The CDR3 contains 16 residues. The J segment lost 0 bases and the V segment lost 3 bases, leaving 7 bases of the junction unmatched. This chain's CDR3 is CASSSRGGSSTDTQYF. In DNA form, the CDR3 reads TGTGCCAGCAGCTCTCGCGGGGGATCTAGCACAGATACGCAGTATTTT.

This clonotype was counted ten times or more. The chain's CDR3 is CASSLGDTPGGNQPQHF. The CDR3 nucleotides are TGTGCCAGCAGCTTAGGAGACACGCCTGGGGGCAATCAGCCCCAGCATTTT. This sequence joins TRBV7-8 and TRBJ1-5; D is unresolved. The V gene lost 1 base and the J gene lost 2 bases, with 15 bases spanning the gap. Germline V gene sequence: CDR1 SGHVS, CDR2 FQNEAQ. This CDR3 contains 17 residues.

This clonotype came up many times. This chain uses TRBV7-3 with TRBJ1-5; 7 bases are shared with TRBD1. The germline gives CDR1 SGHTA, CDR2 FQGTGA. The CDR3 is made up of 15 amino acids. With 4 bases clipped from V and 5 bases from J, the junction kept 8 bases outside the gene matches. DNA for the CDR3: TGTGCCAGCAGCTCCGGACAGGTTCTACATCAGCCCCAGCATTTT. Residues: CASSSGQVLHQPQHF.